This T cell receptor beta chain was captured by sequencing in a study of tumor-infiltrating lymphocytes in primary liver carcinoma. Study information: Stage T1-T3 N0M0 and a size of 4.2 to 10 cm characterized the tumors.

Study results and caveats: Compared with blood, tumor repertoires held significantly more in their top 250 clones. It was tumor-adjacent and tumor-blood pairs that overlapped less than tumor region pairs did.

This clonotype was seen a few times. What it binds is not known. One end of the junction is discordant with germline, which a read error may explain. In germline, CDR1 is MDHEN, CDR2 SYDVKM. This CDR3 is built from 15 residues. Unsorted bulk tissue (roughly 19-31 mg) underwent RNA and DNA co-extraction. Resection treated the patients' primary liver carcinoma. A constant-region primer served to make TCR beta cDNA from roughly 500 ng total RNA. Amplification in three nested multiplex PCR rounds with slightly modified ARM-PCR gave rise to TCR beta libraries. Forward primers for TRBV1-TRBV30 and a C-beta reverse primer served the first two PCR rounds, at around 9 cycles each. Using its own MiXCR run on the multiplex PCR reads, TCRdb lists one record per CDR3 protein. Among roughly 36,000 distinct CDR3 sequences listed, roughly 77% were seen once.

The rearrangement joins TRBV28 to TRBJ2-4; D is perhaps TRBD2 (5 bases). The source is a man between 35 and 55 years old with primary liver carcinoma and hepatitis B virus infection. Material: tumor-adjacent normal liver tissue. The CDR3 here is CATLQVGGGVNIQYF. The DNA of the CDR3 is TGTGCCACCCTCCAGGTCGGTGGAGGAGTAAACATTCAGTACTTT.